A single sample is the source of the 15 T cell receptor beta chains below, sequenced in a study of blood T cell repertoires in COVID-19. Sequencing used immunoSEQ multiplex PCR; TCRdb keeps in-frame clones, though not all of them. The sample comprises 200,000 or so clones, under 85% of which are singletons, and roughly a sixth rests with the top ten. The sequencing input was peripheral blood. These receptors all stem from a man aged 55 to 70 with active or convalescent COVID-19.

The rearrangement links TRBV5-1 to TRBJ1-1; tentative D call: TRBD1 (5 bases). Germline CDR1 reads SGHRS; CDR2 reads YFSETQ. Trimming left V 1 base short and J 1 base short, with 11 bases between. The CDR3 has 15 amino acids. DNA for the CDR3: TGCGCCAGCAGCTTGACTGCCGGGGGGAACACTGAAGCTTTCTTT. This codes for CASSLTAGGNTEAFF.

This clone was seen a single time. Germline and junction disagree at one end, which may indicate a read error. J is TRBJ2-1 and V is TRBV7-2, with D unresolved. Germline V gene lookup returns CDR1 SGHTA and CDR2 FQGNSA. The CDR3 is 12 amino acids. In nucleotides, the CDR3 is TGTGCCAGCACCTTAACGGTCGGTGAGCAGTTCTTC. As protein: CASTLTVGEQFF. Supplemented by reference TRBV7-2 and TRBJ2-1, the full variable domain reads GAGVSQSPSNKVTEKGKDVELRCDPISGHTALYWYRQSLGQGLEFLIYFQGNSAPDKSGLPSDRFSAERTGGSVSTLTIQRTQQEDSAVYLCASTLTVGEQFFGPGTRLTVL.

This clone was recorded a few times. The sample contains more than one DNA sequence encoding this CDR3. This sequence joins TRBV12-3 or TRBV12-4 and TRBJ1-5; 10 positions agree with TRBD1. CDR3 size: 13 residues. The V and J ends lost 6 bases and 5 bases, in that order; junction bases with no gene match: 1. For the CDR3, the DNA is TGTGCCAGCAGAGGGACAGGGGATCAGCCCCAGCATTTT. Residues: CASRGTGDQPQHF.

This chain links TRBV28 with TRBJ2-7; 10 bases line up with TRBD2. Germline CDR1 MDHEN, CDR2 SYDVKM. V shed 3 bases, J shed 3 bases, and the junction held 5 bases outside the gene matches. The CDR3 runs 15 residues. In DNA, the CDR3 is TGTGCCAGCAGTTTGGAAACTAGCGGGAACTACGAGCAGTACTTC. This gives the protein CASSLETSGNYEQYF.

The chain couples TRBV5-1 to TRBJ2-5; TRBD2 matches 15 bases. The ends lost 8 bases at V and 2 bases at J; junction bases unmatched: 1. The length of the CDR3 is 14 residues. Germline assignment: CDR1 SGHRS and CDR2 YFSETQ. CDR3 residues: CASGTSGGQETQYF. For the CDR3, the DNA is TGCGCCAGTGGGACTAGCGGGGGGCAAGAGACCCAGTACTTC.

At least ten counts were recorded for this clone. The chain employs TRBV7-2 and TRBJ1-3; unclear D gene. V was cut by 3 bases and J by 0 bases, with 9 bases left in between. The CDR3 length is 15 residues. Germline CDR1 is SGHTA and CDR2 is FQGNSA. CDR3 loop: CASSFEANSGNTIYF. The CDR3 DNA follows: TGTGCCAGCAGCTTTGAGGCGAACTCTGGAAACACCATATATTTT. Full variable domain (missing parts from reference TRBV7-2 and TRBJ1-3): GAGVSQSPSNKVTEKGKDVELRCDPISGHTALYWYRQSLGQGLEFLIYFQGNSAPDKSGLPSDRFSAERTGGSVSTLTIQRTQQEDSAVYLCASSFEANSGNTIYFGEGSWLTVV.

This clone has a handful of counts. This chain uses TRBV7-9 with TRBJ2-7; D perhaps matches TRBD1 (5 bases). Germline V gene lookup returns CDR1 SEHNR and CDR2 FQNEAQ (reference sequence). The CDR3 is 14 residues long. V was trimmed by 6 bases and J by 0 bases, leaving 12 bases between them. CDR3 DNA: TGTGCCAGCAGTTCGACAGCCCCCTCCTACGAGCAGTACTTC. It is translated as CASSSTAPSYEQYF.

The chain recombines TRBV18 with TRBJ2-5, with TRBD1 matching over 8 bases. Germline V gene lookup returns CDR1 KGHSH and CDR2 LQKENI. CDR3 length equals 16 residues. Trimming at V came to 4 bases and at J to 5 bases, leaving 12 bases not matched to a gene. CDR3 loop: CASSRSRQGSGETQYF. CDR3 DNA sequence: TGTGCCAGCTCACGAAGCAGACAGGGGTCCGGGGAGACCCAGTACTTC.

The V gene is TRBV9, the J gene TRBJ2-7; tentatively, D is TRBD2 (7 bases). From germline, CDR1 is SGDLS and CDR2 YYNGEE. V gave up 4 bases and J gave up 5 bases, with 13 bases separating them. There are 13 residues in the CDR3. The CDR3 spells CASSTTGRDEQYF. Here the CDR3 DNA reads TGTGCCAGCAGCACAACAGGGAGGGACGAGCAGTACTTC. The full variable domain, its missing parts supplied by reference TRBV9 and TRBJ2-7, is DSGVTQTPKHLITATGQRVTLRCSPRSGDLSVYWYQQSLDQGLQFLIQYYNGEERAKGNILERFSAQQFPDLHSELNLSSLELGDSALYFCASSTTGRDEQYFGPGTRLTVT.

V usage is TRBV7-9 and J usage is TRBJ1-6; possible D gene TRBD1, 6 bases. The CDR3 has 14 amino acids. V was shortened by 2 bases and J by 14 bases, with 16 bases between the two germline ends. Germline V gene sequence: CDR1 SEHNR, CDR2 FQNEAQ (reference sequence). CDR3 amino acids: CASSLLQGAETLHF. CDR3 in DNA: TGTGCCAGCAGCTTACTACAGGGCGCGGAGACCCTCCACTTT. Full variable domain (remainder filled in from reference TRBV7-9 and TRBJ1-6): DTGVSQNPRHKITKRGQNVTFRCDPISEHNRLYWYRQTLGQGPEFLTYFQNEAQLEKSRLLSDRFSAERPKGSFSTLEIQRTEQGDSAMYLCASSLLQGAETLHFGNGTRLTVT.

This rearrangement joins TRBV19 to TRBJ2-7; TRBD2 agrees at 14 bases. The ends lost 10 bases at V and 3 bases at J; junction bases unmatched: 5. The CDR3 is 14 amino acids. CDR1 LNHDA and CDR2 SQIVND come from the germline V gene (reference sequence). As DNA, the CDR3 is TGTGCCACCGGGACTAGCGGGGGATTCTACGAGCAGTACTTC. This encodes CATGTSGGFYEQYF.

This clone appeared once. CDR3 sequence reads: CASSFRLAREQYF. As DNA, the CDR3 is TGTGCCAGCAGCTTCAGACTAGCACGCGAGCAGTACTTC. This rearrangement joins TRBV5-6 to TRBJ2-7, with 7 bases that match TRBD2. Unmatched junction bases numbered 5, after V lost 2 bases and J lost 6 bases. CDR1 SGHDT and CDR2 YYEEEE come from the germline V gene. There are 13 residues in the CDR3.

This clone was recorded only once. The chain links TRBV24-1 to TRBJ1-2; TRBD1 aligns across 7 bases. Trimming cost V 4 bases and J 8 bases; bases outside gene matches: 9. CDR3 size: 14 residues. Per the germline V gene, CDR1 is KGHDR and CDR2 is SFDVKD. The CDR3 region is CATSERGGARGYTF. The DNA for the CDR3 is TGTGCCACCAGTGAGAGAGGGGGCGCGAGGGGCTACACCTTC.

The chain employs TRBV5-1 and TRBJ1-6; TRBD1 matches 11 bases. The J segment lost 5 bases and the V segment lost 3 bases, leaving 4 bases of the junction unmatched. Germline assignment: CDR1 SGHRS and CDR2 YFSETQ. CDR3 length: 16 amino acids. Here the CDR3 reads CASSWTGGANNSPLHF. In nucleotides, the CDR3 is TGCGCCAGCAGCTGGACAGGGGGCGCCAATAATTCACCCCTCCACTTT.

The chain joins TRBV7-2 to TRBJ2-5, with 9 nucleotides matching TRBD1. From germline, CDR1 is SGHTA and CDR2 FQGNSA. This CDR3 spans 16 amino acids. Unmatched junction bases numbered 10, after V lost 4 bases and J lost 4 bases. The CDR3 is CASSSSGTGLGETQYF. CDR3 in DNA: TGTGCCAGCAGCTCTTCCGGGACAGGGCTAGGAGAGACCCAGTACTTC.